What follows is one T cell receptor (beta chain) and its context. These data are taken from a study of glioma-infiltrating T cells after dendritic cell vaccination. Overall study: Patients had newly diagnosed or recurrent glioblastoma and received dendritic cell vaccines.

Looked up from germline, CDR1 is SEHNR and CDR2 is FQNEAQ (reference sequence). The CDR3 consists of 14 residues. The V end lost 7 bases, the J end lost 5 bases, and 17 bases lay between the germline ends. Sequenced by immunoSEQ multiplex PCR; TCRdb stores in-frame clones only, minus some. In the table there are tens of thousands of clones, 90% of which are singletons. The rearrangement joins TRBV7-9 to TRBJ1-2; D unresolved. Material: blood, obtained before dendritic cell vaccination. The sequence derives from a human donor with glioblastoma. The CDR3 is CASTPVGFLYGYTF. The CDR3 coding sequence is TGTGCCAGCACCCCCGTTGGTTTCCTATATGGCTACACCTTC.